The present TCR beta chain was sequenced within a study of blood T cells in healthy people across ages. Whole-study results and caveats: Observed TCR beta diversity per million T cells went down as age went up. This fall followed a roughly linear course with age.

Deletions cut 4 bases from V and 7 bases from J, with 13 bases between. CDR3 length equals 14 residues. Comment on this clonotype: No antigen is known for it.

A second PCR, run for about 7 to 11 cycles, used a sample-barcoded 5' primer plus a J-beta primer mix. Every sample gave at least 2.5 million paired-end reads containing CDR3. TCRdb re-derived calls from the 5' RACE reads in MiXCR, one entry per CDR3 protein. The repertoire includes about 640,000 distinct CDR3 sequences, roughly three fifths of them detected once, and roughly 34% sits in the top ten. The clonotype comes from a man aged 55 to 69 in good health. The sequencing input was blood. The chain uses TRBV12-3 or TRBV12-4 and TRBJ1-4; D gene ambiguous. The CDR3 loop reads CASSSGPWGEKLFF. CDR3 nucleotide sequence: TGTGCCAGCAGTTCCGGGCCCTGGGGTGAAAAACTGTTTTTT.